Reported below is one T cell receptor beta chain. These data belong to a study of T cell clones after liver transplantation. Study as a whole: Graft-donor-reactive sequences were compared with third-party-reactive TCRbeta sequences from pre-transplant mixed lymphocyte reactions. Three of eight recipients were HCV-positive; others had non-autoimmune, non-viral indications.

The data were produced by immunoSEQ multiplex PCR, yet TCRdb's version contains in-frame clones alone and is incomplete. Of approximately 22,000 clones in the sample, under 95% are singletons; the top ten hold approximately 25%. CDR1 MGHRA and CDR2 YSYEKL come from the germline V gene. The CDR3 contains 18 residues. With 1 base clipped from V and 5 bases from J, the junction kept 13 bases outside the gene matches. The gene calls are TRBV4-1 and TRBJ2-5; 10 nucleotides line up with TRBD2. The sequence was obtained from a human patient who received a liver transplant. Some T cells may be the graft donor's. The sample consisted of CD8+ T cells from blood, taken roughly 25 months after liver transplant. CDR3 DNA: TGCGCCAGCAGCCAAGGAGTCTCAGCGGGAGGGACGGGGGAGACCCAGTACTTC. Its translation is CASSQGVSAGGTGETQYF.